One and the same sample provided the 19 T cell receptor beta chains below, sequenced in a study of human T cells and chemical hapten exposure. The time point is: patch test 3, about 24 weeks after DPC sensitization. Treatment in this sample: therapeutic diphenylcyclopropenone sensitization with weekly scalp DPC. TCRdb reprocessed the RACE reads with MiXCR, giving one entry per CDR3 protein. This sample has roughly 150,000 distinct CDR3 sequences; about 27% occur once, and the top ten carry under 2.5%. The source was whole blood, collected in connection with sensitization to the hapten diphenylcyclopropenone (DPC). The source is a young woman with alopecia areata. Some clones in this sample may be carry-over from other donors' samples.

The gene calls are TRBV6-5 and TRBJ1-5, with D possibly matching TRBD1 (6 bases). Germline values: CDR1 MNHEY, CDR2 SVGAGI. V was clipped by 6 bases and J by 4 bases, with 10 bases between them. The CDR3 runs 13 residues. CDR3 region: CASRGHRNQPQHF. The CDR3 DNA is TGTGCCAGCAGGGGACACCGTAATCAGCCCCAGCATTTT.

The chain is built from TRBV11-1 and TRBJ2-7; either TRBD1 or TRBD2 may supply D (5 bases each). This CDR3 spans 14 amino acids. CDR1 is SGHAT, CDR2 FQDESV, per germline (reference sequence). The germline V and J ends were trimmed by 0 bases and 4 bases, with 10 bases remaining between them. In DNA form, the CDR3 reads TGTGCCAGCAGCTTAGCTCCGGGGCCGTACGAGCAGTACTTC. This codes for CASSLAPGPYEQYF.

V gene TRBV4-2 combines with J gene TRBJ2-1; D remains unclear. Trimming left V 4 bases short and J 4 bases short, with 8 bases between. The CDR3 has 13 amino acids. Germline CDR1 is LGHNA and CDR2 is YNFKEQ. CDR3 region: CASSPSLYNEQFF. CDR3 in DNA: TGTGCCAGCAGCCCCTCCCTGTACAATGAGCAGTTCTTC.

This clonotype turned up a few times. The V call is TRBV29-1, the J call TRBJ2-2, with D perhaps TRBD2 (6 bases). CDR1 is SQVTM, CDR2 ANQGSEA, per germline. This CDR3 spans 14 amino acids. The germline V and J ends were trimmed by 7 bases and 5 bases, with 17 bases remaining between them. The CDR3 DNA reads as TGCAGCGCCCCCGGGACTCAGGGAACCGGGGAGCTGTTTTTT. It specifies CSAPGTQGTGELFF.

The chain couples TRBV30 to TRBJ1-1, with D possibly TRBD1 on 5 matching bases. The V gene lost 2 bases and the J gene lost 3 bases, with 10 bases spanning the gap. Germline CDR1 GTSNPN, CDR2 SVGIG (reference sequence). This CDR3 is 13 amino acids long. The CDR3 here is CAWSRGRDTEAFF. The CDR3 region has the DNA TGTGCCTGGAGTAGGGGCAGGGACACTGAAGCTTTCTTT.

This clonotype came up a few times. The chain has TRBV30 and TRBJ2-3; TRBD1 agrees at 10 bases. The V segment lost 3 bases and the J segment 9 bases; nucleotides outside the gene matches: 6. The germline gives CDR1 GTSNPN, CDR2 SVGIG (reference sequence). The CDR3 has 13 residues. The CDR3 DNA is TGTGCCTGGAGGGCGCCGGGACAGGGGACGCAGTATTTT. Protein: CAWRAPGQGTQYF. Full variable domain (missing parts from reference TRBV30 and TRBJ2-3): SQTIHQWPATLVQPVGSPLSLECTVEGTSNPNLYWYRQAAGRGLQLLFYSVGIGQISSEVPQNLSASRPQDRQFILSSKKLLLSDSGFYLCAWRAPGQGTQYFGPGTRLTVL.

The J gene is TRBJ2-2, the V gene TRBV27; D uncertain. The germline V gene has CDR1 MNHEY and CDR2 SMNVEV (reference sequence). V lost 5 bases to trimming and J lost 7 bases, with 8 bases between them. The CDR3 is 12 amino acids. The CDR3 DNA reads TGTGCCAGCAGTCCCTTAAGCGGGGAGCTGTTTTTT. It is translated as CASSPLSGELFF.

V is TRBV12-3 or TRBV12-4 and J is TRBJ1-2, with D perhaps matching TRBD1 (6 bases). V was shortened by 5 bases and J by 5 bases, with 18 bases between the two germline ends. This CDR3 region has 15 residues. This chain's CDR3 is CASSTTRGRGYGYTF. The CDR3 nucleotides are TGTGCCAGCAGTACCACCAGGGGTAGAGGTTATGGCTACACCTTC.

This clonotype was seen only a few times. The chain links TRBV4-3 to TRBJ1-5; D is uncertain. Germline loops: CDR1 LGHNA, CDR2 YSLEER. The V and J ends lost 0 bases and 5 bases respectively, with 5 bases between them. This CDR3 spans 13 amino acids. Here the CDR3 DNA reads TGCGCCAGCAGCCAAGAGATTTATCAGCCCCAGCATTTT. It encodes CASSQEIYQPQHF.

The J gene is TRBJ2-1, the V gene TRBV27; 9 bases are shared with TRBD1. Per germline, CDR1 MNHEY and CDR2 SMNVEV (reference sequence). V lost 10 bases and J lost 2; bases outside the gene matches: 3. The length of the CDR3 is 13 residues. CDR3 in amino acids: CATRDRAYNEQFF. The CDR3 nucleotides read TGTGCCACCCGGGACAGGGCCTACAATGAGCAGTTCTTC.

The genes are TRBV4-2 and TRBJ1-1; D unclear. The germline V gene encodes CDR1 LGHNA and CDR2 YNFKEQ. Trimming cost V 1 base and J 8 bases, with 14 bases left between them. This CDR3 has 14 residues. CDR3 sequence (DNA): TGTGCCAGCAGCCAAGTTGCGACACCCAGGGAAGCTTTCTTT. Its protein is CASSQVATPREAFF.

The chain joins TRBV5-1 to TRBJ1-2; the D is unclear. The CDR3 has 13 residues. Germline CDR1 and CDR2: SGHRS and YFSETQ. Between the trimmed V and J ends, which lost 2 bases and 6 bases, there was a span of 11 bases. DNA for the CDR3: TGCGCCAGCAGCTTAGGGCCCCCGGATGGCTACACCTTC. Amino acid sequence: CASSLGPPDGYTF.

V is TRBV5-1 and J is TRBJ1-1; 7 nucleotides line up with TRBD1. V shed 0 bases, J shed 5 bases, and the junction held 7 bases outside the gene matches. The CDR3 runs 15 residues. CDR1 is SGHRS, CDR2 YFSETQ, per germline. CDR3 bases: TGCGCCAGCAGCTTGGCCCAGGGGGTTTCAACTGAAGCTTTCTTT. It yields the protein CASSLAQGVSTEAFF. Variable domain in full (rest from reference TRBV5-1 and TRBJ1-1): KAGVTQTPRYLIKTRGQQVTLSCSPISGHRSVSWYQQTPGQGLQFLFEYFSETQRNKGNFPGRFSGRQFSNSRSEMNVSTLELGDSALYLCASSLAQGVSTEAFFGQGTRLTVV.

DNA of the CDR3: TGTGCCAGCAGCCGGGACAGTGGGGGGCGGGAGCTGTTTTTT. Protein sequence: CASSRDSGGRELFF. V usage is TRBV7-2 and J usage is TRBJ2-2, with TRBD1 as a possible D gene (7 bases). V shed 5 bases and J shed 9 bases, with 16 bases lying between them. CDR1 is SGHTA, CDR2 FQGNSA, per germline. The CDR3 contains 14 residues.

The V call is TRBV27, the J call TRBJ1-2; a weak D match, TRBD1 (6 bases). Germline V gene lookup returns CDR1 MNHEY and CDR2 SMNVEV (reference sequence). V was clipped by 0 bases and J by 8 bases, with 13 bases between them. The CDR3 extends over 14 amino acids. The CDR3 DNA reads as TGTGCCAGCAGTTTATCAGGGGCAGGGGTCGGCTACACCTTC. This translates into CASSLSGAGVGYTF.

The chain carries TRBV2 and TRBJ1-2, with D perhaps TRBD1 (6 bases). CDR1 SNHLY and CDR2 FYNNEI come from the germline V gene. CDR3 length: 12 residues. V lost 7 bases, J lost 8 bases, and 14 bases lay in between. The CDR3 nucleotides read TGTGCCAGCATGAAACAGGGATGGGGCTACACCTTC. It encodes CASMKQGWGYTF.

This clonotype occurred a few times. J is TRBJ1-1 and V is TRBV29-1, with 7 bases fitting TRBD1. Unmatched junction bases numbered 13, after V lost 8 bases and J lost 4 bases. This CDR3 region has 14 residues. The V gene's germline CDR1 is SQVTM and CDR2 ANQGSEA. Here the CDR3 DNA reads TGCAGCACCCCCGTAGGAGGGGGCGTCACTGAAGCTTTCTTT. Protein sequence: CSTPVGGGVTEAFF.

This clonotype was picked up a small number of times. The chain carries TRBV30 and TRBJ1-5; 8 bases are a match to TRBD1. Germline V lookup: CDR1 GTSNPN, CDR2 SVGIG (reference sequence). V was clipped by 1 base and J by 7 bases; unmatched bases: 9. The CDR3 loop spans 15 amino acids. This CDR3 reads CAWSAEDRAGQPQHF. CDR3 DNA: TGTGCCTGGAGTGCCGAGGACAGGGCAGGGCAGCCCCAGCATTTT.

The J gene is TRBJ1-6, the V gene TRBV6-5; TRBD1 agrees at 8 bases. Losses at the gene ends were 4 bases for V and 10 bases for J; bases not matched to a gene: 6. The V gene's germline CDR1 is MNHEY and CDR2 SVGAGI. This CDR3 comprises 14 residues. CDR3 residues: CASSWTGTGSPLHF. CDR3 in DNA: TGTGCCAGCAGTTGGACAGGGACTGGCTCACCCCTCCACTTT.